This T cell receptor beta chain stems from a study of T cells after yellow fever vaccination. About the study: SMART-Seq v4 Ultra Low Input handled preparation of low-cell-number fractions. Whole-study findings and limits: Of the clonotypes, a small share occurred in both CD4 and CD8 compartments.

V lost 3 bases, J lost 0 bases, and 7 bases lay in between. The germline V gene has CDR1 DFQATT and CDR2 SNEGSKA (reference sequence). The CDR3 is made up of 13 amino acids. The table lists this clonotype with many counts. Its antigen remains unknown. TCRdb reprocessed the 5' RACE reads via MiXCR and lists one record per CDR3 protein. The repertoire has 150,000 to 200,000 distinct CDR3 sequences, roughly 6.4% of them found once; the top ten carry less than 3.5%. The sequence was obtained from a man younger than 30 who received the YFV17D yellow fever vaccine. The input for sequencing was CD4+ T cells sorted from PBMCs, taken on the day of the first yellow fever vaccination. The chain joins TRBV20-1 to TRBJ2-3; D not resolved. The CDR3 nucleotides read TGCAGTGCTAGGCAATCCAGCACAGATACGCAGTATTTT. Encoded protein: CSARQSSTDTQYF.